The 17 T cell receptor beta chains below all came from one sample that was sequenced in a study of beta chain features in type 1 diabetes. General observations from the study: Shorter TCRB CDR3s, moderately but significantly so, marked every one of the four CD4+ subsets in Type 1 diabetes patients.

These receptors are not linked to any known antigen. The investigators reverse transcribed all of the isolated RNA, so they sequenced expressed TCRB transcripts. Sequenced by immunoSEQ multiplex PCR; TCRdb stores in-frame clones only, minus some. The sample consists of about 120,000 clones, approximately 16% of them appearing once. Sequenced sample: central memory CD4+ T cells from blood. The receptors were sampled from a man younger than 45 with type 1 diabetes.

The chain links TRBV30 to TRBJ2-7; perhaps TRBD1 as D (6 bases). The CDR3 spans 16 residues. Trimming left V 0 bases short and J 1 base short, with 16 bases between. The germline V gene encodes CDR1 GTSNPN and CDR2 SVGIG (reference sequence). The CDR3 sequence is CAWSVRGGFKSYEQYF. CDR3 sequence (DNA): TGTGCCTGGAGTGTACGAGGGGGTTTTAAATCCTACGAGCAGTACTTC.

The gene calls are TRBV6-5 and TRBJ2-7; 8 bases match TRBD1. With V trimmed by 5 bases and J by 2 bases, 2 bases remained unmatched. The CDR3 consists of 13 residues. From germline, CDR1 is MNHEY and CDR2 SVGAGI. The CDR3 sequence is CASSDRGPYEQYF. The CDR3 DNA follows: TGTGCCAGCAGTGACAGGGGACCCTACGAGCAGTACTTC.

The chain has TRBV5-4 and TRBJ1-2, with a possible D match to TRBD1 (5 bases). There are 13 residues in the CDR3. Per the germline V gene, CDR1 is SGHNT and CDR2 is YYREEE (reference sequence). V lost 6 bases to trimming and J lost 11 bases, with 20 bases between them. The CDR3 here is CASTYPGLRWYTF. The CDR3 coding sequence is TGTGCCAGCACATACCCGGGACTGCGATGGTACACCTTC.

This clone has a handful of counts. This rearrangement joins TRBV2 to TRBJ1-4, with D unclear. This CDR3 spans 14 amino acids. V was pared by 6 bases and J by 6 bases, with 14 bases between. CDR1 and CDR2 (germline): SNHLY, FYNNEI. The CDR3 here is CASSPRSTHEKLFF. The CDR3 region has the DNA TGTGCCAGCAGCCCTAGATCTACCCATGAAAAACTGTTTTTT. The whole variable domain, remainder taken from reference TRBV2 and TRBJ1-4, is EPEVTQTPSHQVTQMGQEVILRCVPISNHLYFYWYRQILGQKVEFLVSFYNNEISEKSEIFDDQFSVERPDGSNFTLKIRSTKLEDSAMYFCASSPRSTHEKLFFGSGTQLSVL.

This clone was recorded many times. The V call is TRBV5-1, the J call TRBJ2-6, with TRBD1 identical over 7 bases. The J segment lost 2 bases and the V segment lost 7 bases, leaving 6 bases of the junction unmatched. From germline, CDR1 is SGHRS and CDR2 YFSETQ. The CDR3 extends over 15 amino acids. The CDR3 loop is CASQVQGTGANVLTF. CDR3 sequence (DNA): TGCGCCAGCCAAGTACAGGGGACTGGGGCCAACGTCCTGACTTTC.

This clone turned up a few times. The chain links TRBV6-6 to TRBJ1-2, with a weak D call TRBD1 (5 bases). The CDR3 extends over 13 amino acids. Germline V CDR1 and CDR2: MNHNY, SVGAGI (reference sequence). V lost 4 bases and J 7 bases, leaving 13 bases between the germline ends. In nucleotides, the CDR3 is TGTGCCAGCAGTTCCTCCGACAGTACTGGCTACACCTTC. Protein sequence: CASSSSDSTGYTF.

This clone was picked up many times. The chain couples TRBV7-2 to TRBJ2-7; D remains ambiguous. CDR1 and CDR2 (germline): SGHTA, FQGNSA. Trimming cost V 5 bases and J 4 bases, with 12 bases left between them. The CDR3 length is 13 residues. The CDR3 protein is CASSLPRRYEQYF. CDR3 coding DNA: TGTGCCAGCAGCCTCCCCCGAAGGTACGAGCAGTACTTC.

V gene TRBV29-1 combines with J gene TRBJ2-1; D perhaps matches TRBD1 (5 bases). This CDR3 contains 14 residues. CDR1 is SQVTM and CDR2 is ANQGSEA in the germline V gene. V lost 3 bases to trimming and J lost 7 bases, with 16 bases between them. CDR3 region: CSVDSRVAYNEQFF. The CDR3 region has the DNA TGCAGCGTTGACAGCAGGGTTGCGTATAATGAGCAGTTCTTC.

This chain links TRBV5-4 with TRBJ2-4; 9 bases agree with TRBD1. V gave up 3 bases and J gave up 6 bases; unmatched junction bases: 7. The CDR3 runs 15 residues. The germline CDR1 and CDR2 sequences are SGHNT and YYREEE (reference sequence). The DNA of the CDR3 is TGTGCCAGCAGCTCCCGGACAGGGGTGGGAAACATTCAGTACTTC. As protein: CASSSRTGVGNIQYF.

This clone has more than one count but fewer than ten. The chain has TRBV6-5 and TRBJ1-1; 8 nucleotides match TRBD1. The V gene end was trimmed by 5 bases and the J gene end by 5 bases; junction bases not matched to a gene: 1. Germline V gene sequence: CDR1 MNHEY, CDR2 SVGAGI. The CDR3 consists of 12 residues. This CDR3 is CASSRQGTEAFF. The CDR3, as DNA: TGTGCCAGCAGTCGACAGGGGACTGAAGCTTTCTTT.

The V and J genes are TRBV29-1 and TRBJ2-7; 9 bases are shared with TRBD1. This CDR3 is built from 14 residues. V lost 6 bases, J lost 3 bases, and 9 bases stayed unmatched. Germline V CDR1 and CDR2: SQVTM, ANQGSEA. Here the CDR3 DNA reads TGCAGCGTCGACTCGGGACAGGGAAGCTACGAGCAGTACTTC. Amino acids: CSVDSGQGSYEQYF.

This clone has only a few counts. The chain links TRBV25-1 to TRBJ2-7; D not resolved. Deletions cut 3 bases from V and 6 bases from J, with 12 bases between. The CDR3 spans 13 residues. Germline assignment: CDR1 MGHDK and CDR2 SYGVNS. The CDR3 reads CASSDPNGREQYF. The DNA of the CDR3 is TGTGCCAGCAGTGACCCCAATGGGCGCGAGCAGTACTTC.

This clone was counted many times. The rearrangement links TRBV7-2 to TRBJ2-2; D may be TRBD1 (6 bases). CDR3 length equals 16 residues. Deletions cut 5 bases from V and 0 bases from J, with 13 bases between. Germline V lookup: CDR1 SGHTA, CDR2 FQGNSA. The CDR3 nucleotides are TGTGCCAGCAGCCGCCAGGGGCCTTCGAACACCGGGGAGCTGTTTTTT. Amino acid sequence: CASSRQGPSNTGELFF. The full variable domain, completed using reference TRBV7-2 and TRBJ2-2, is GAGVSQSPSNKVTEKGKDVELRCDPISGHTALYWYRQSLGQGLEFLIYFQGNSAPDKSGLPSDRFSAERTGGSVSTLTIQRTQQEDSAVYLCASSRQGPSNTGELFFGEGSRLTVL.

This clone came up many times. The chain links TRBV18 to TRBJ1-4, with no clear D. With 3 bases removed from V and 3 bases from J, the gap between germline ends came to 8 bases. This CDR3 is 14 amino acids long. Germline V gives CDR1 KGHSH, CDR2 LQKENI. CDR3 residues: CASSPVDANEKLFF. In DNA form, the CDR3 reads TGTGCCAGCTCACCGGTTGATGCTAATGAAAAACTGTTTTTT.

This clone was recorded a few times. The chain employs TRBV7-2 and TRBJ2-1; no definite D call. The CDR3 consists of 11 residues. Trimming pared 2 bases from V and 10 bases from J, leaving 6 bases between. Germline V gene sequence: CDR1 SGHTA, CDR2 FQGNSA. CDR3 nucleotides: TGTGCCAGCAGCTTATCTACGGAGCAGTTCTTC. Amino acid sequence: CASSLSTEQFF.

This clone has more than one count but fewer than ten. A far larger clone lies a single base away; this is likely a read error. V usage is TRBV29-1 and J usage is TRBJ2-6, with 9 bases matching TRBD1. Germline CDR1 is SQVTM and CDR2 is ANQGSEA. The CDR3 totals 14 residues. DNA for the CDR3: TGCAGCGTAGCACAGGGGGCTGGGGCCAACGGCCTGACTTTC. Encoded protein: CSVAQGAGANGLTF.

This clone appeared a few times. V gene TRBV29-1 combines with J gene TRBJ2-7; TRBD1 matches 10 bases. The CDR3 has 13 amino acids. The germline gives CDR1 SQVTM, CDR2 ANQGSEA. Losses at the gene ends were 4 bases for V and 6 bases for J; bases not matched to a gene: 6. CDR3 nucleotide sequence: TGCAGCGTTGTGAGGGACAGGGGCCGCGAGCAGTACTTC. This translates into CSVVRDRGREQYF.